The 10 T cell receptor beta chains below all came from one sample that was sequenced in a study of cytomegalovirus exposure and HLA in healthy donors. The study ran its PCR with 60 Vbeta and 13 Jbeta primers. Assay: immunoSEQ multiplex PCR; the TCRdb copy retains only in-frame clones and omits some. Of approximately 130,000 clones listed, 75% to 90% were seen once; the top ten hold over 1.5%. Sequencing was performed on PBMCs. These receptors came from a man aged 35 to 55 in good health and CMV-seronegative.

V usage is TRBV6-5 and J usage is TRBJ2-7; 7 bases are shared with TRBD2. CDR3 length: 14 residues. Trimming at V came to 0 bases and at J to 9 bases, leaving 8 bases not matched to a gene. Germline CDR1 reads MNHEY; CDR2 reads SVGAGI. CDR3 residues: CASSYSGSGSVQYF. In DNA, the CDR3 is TGTGCCAGCAGTTACTCTGGTAGCGGGTCCGTGCAGTACTTC.

The chain carries TRBV7-9 and TRBJ1-4; D gene ambiguous. The V gene's germline CDR1 is SEHNR and CDR2 FQNEAQ (reference sequence). V was shortened by 7 bases and J by 5 bases, with 5 bases between the two germline ends. The CDR3 has 11 amino acids. CDR3 coding DNA: TGTGCCAGCACCACAAATGAAAAACTGTTTTTT. It specifies CASTTNEKLFF.

This rearrangement joins TRBV10-3 to TRBJ2-5, with 11 bases fitting TRBD2. The germline CDR1 and CDR2 sequences are ENHRY and SYGVKD. Unmatched junction bases numbered 8, after V lost 7 bases and J lost 4 bases. There are 15 residues in the CDR3. CDR3 protein: CAITNLAGGRETQYF. In DNA, the CDR3 is TGTGCCATCACCAATCTAGCGGGAGGTCGAGAGACCCAGTACTTC.

The rearrangement links TRBV7-2 to TRBJ2-7, with a possible D match to TRBD2 (6 bases). With 2 bases removed from V and 5 bases from J, the gap between germline ends came to 13 bases. The germline V gene has CDR1 SGHTA and CDR2 FQGNSA. The CDR3 has 14 residues. CDR3 nucleotide sequence: TGTGCCAGCAGCTTAAGGTTCGCGGGGAACGAGCAGTACTTC. As protein: CASSLRFAGNEQYF.

The chain recombines TRBV9 with TRBJ1-2, with 9 bases matching TRBD1. After removal of 3 bases from V and 7 bases from J, the junction contained 7 bases not matched to a gene. In germline, CDR1 is SGDLS, CDR2 YYNGEE. CDR3 length: 14 amino acids. The CDR3 sequence is CASSGGQGPSGYTF. DNA for the CDR3: TGTGCCAGCAGCGGGGGACAGGGCCCAAGTGGCTACACCTTC.

In DNA, the CDR3 is TGTGCCAGCAGCCAAGATTTCGGGGGGTCACTAGCCAAAAACATTCAGTACTTC. Translated: CASSQDFGGSLAKNIQYF. V and J are TRBV4-2 and TRBJ2-4; the match to TRBD2 covers 7 bases. CDR3 length: 18 residues. Losses at the gene ends were 0 bases for V and 0 bases for J; bases not matched to a gene: 8. The V gene's germline CDR1 is LGHNA and CDR2 YNFKEQ.

This CDR3 reads CASGRSTGGQETQYF. The CDR3 DNA reads as TGTGCTAGTGGCCGTTCCACAGGGGGCCAAGAGACCCAGTACTTC. J is TRBJ2-5 and V is TRBV12-5; 8 nucleotides agree with TRBD1. The CDR3 spans 15 residues. Germline CDR1 is LGHNT and CDR2 is FRNRAP. With 6 bases clipped from V and 1 base from J, the junction kept 7 bases outside the gene matches.

This chain connects TRBV28 to TRBJ1-1; no definite D call. Trimming left V 2 bases short and J 5 bases short, with 6 bases between. The CDR3 sequence is 12 residues long. The V gene's germline CDR1 is MDHEN and CDR2 SYDVKM. CDR3 DNA: TGTGCCAGCAGTTTAGCCGGGACTGAAGCTTTCTTT. Protein product: CASSLAGTEAFF. The full variable domain, its missing parts supplied by reference TRBV28 and TRBJ1-1, is DVKVTQSSRYLVKRTGEKVFLECVQDMDHENMFWYRQDPGLGLRLIYFSYDVKMKEKGDIPEGYSVSREKKERFSLILESASTNQTSMYLCASSLAGTEAFFGQGTRLTVV.

The chain carries TRBV2 and TRBJ1-2; 8 nucleotides match TRBD1. Germline CDR1 is SNHLY and CDR2 is FYNNEI. This CDR3 region has 11 residues. V gave up 6 bases and J gave up 7 bases; unmatched junction bases: 1. In DNA, the CDR3 is TGTGCCAGCAGCAGGGGGCTTGGCTACACCTTC. It encodes CASSRGLGYTF.

The chain recombines TRBV6-6 with TRBJ2-5; D may be TRBD1 (6 bases). Trimming pared 2 bases from V and 4 bases from J, leaving 14 bases between. Germline assignment: CDR1 MNHNY and CDR2 SVGAGI (reference sequence). The CDR3 is made up of 15 amino acids. As DNA, the CDR3 is TGTGCCAGCAGTTACGAGGGACAAGTGGGAGAGACCCAGTACTTC. Amino acid sequence: CASSYEGQVGETQYF.